This TCR beta chain was sequenced during a study of neurological immune-mediated disorders. Study results and caveats: The highest TCR clonal expansion occurred in HTLV-1-associated myelopathy; multiple sclerosis fell below healthy controls. None of the CDR3 amino acid sequences of expanded clones were shared across subjects, and this suggested private repertoires in all groups.

Sample time point: longitudinal time-point 1 (baseline). The CDR3 runs to 13 residues. Germline assignment: CDR1 MGHRA and CDR2 YSYEKL. The germline V and J ends were trimmed by 5 bases and 3 bases, with 9 bases remaining between them. The cDNA came from 5'RACE with 10-nucleotide random UMIs. TCRdb redid the calling of the 5' RACE reads with MiXCR, one entry per CDR3 protein. The sample records 71,000 or so distinct CDR3 sequences, about 13% being singletons. This clonotype was picked up many times. The antigen is not known. The TCR was taken from a female donor with HTLV-1-associated myelopathy (HAM/TSP). The sample comprised PBMCs. J is TRBJ2-3 and V is TRBV4-1, with D possibly being TRBD1 or TRBD2 (5 bases each). The CDR3 is CASSNWGTDTQYF. Written as DNA, the CDR3 is TGCGCCAGCAGCAATTGGGGGACAGATACGCAGTATTTT.